The present T cell receptor (beta chain) was sequenced within a study of blood T cell repertoires in COVID-19. Authors' methods: From reference gene primer amplification, estimates of nucleated cell counts were derived. Clones were sequenced by immunoSEQ multiplex PCR, and TCRdb holds only the in-frame ones, with some missing. D and trimming were read from the DNA, whereas the V and J calls and clone size are those reported in that table. The table records approximately 330,000 clones, roughly 89% of them present only once. Seattle's enrolled individuals joined amid active infection and were then monitored longitudinally. Trimming removed 0 bases from V and 4 bases from J; junction bases left unmatched: 4. There are 15 residues in the CDR3. The V gene's germline CDR1 is KGHSH and CDR2 LQKENI.

The V gene is TRBV18, the J gene TRBJ2-7; 9 nucleotides agree with TRBD2. The receptor was derived from a man aged 30 to 39 with COVID-19, enrolled during active disease. Sequencing was carried out using peripheral blood. CDR3 protein: CASSPPVAGVYEQYF. The CDR3 region has the DNA TGTGCCAGCTCACCACCAGTAGCGGGGGTATACGAGCAGTACTTC.